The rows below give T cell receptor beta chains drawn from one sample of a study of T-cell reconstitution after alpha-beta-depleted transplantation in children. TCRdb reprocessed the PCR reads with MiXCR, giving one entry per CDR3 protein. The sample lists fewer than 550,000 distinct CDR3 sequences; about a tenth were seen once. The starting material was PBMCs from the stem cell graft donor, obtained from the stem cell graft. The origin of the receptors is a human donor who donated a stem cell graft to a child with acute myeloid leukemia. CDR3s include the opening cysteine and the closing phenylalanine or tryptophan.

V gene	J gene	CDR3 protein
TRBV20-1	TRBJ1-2	CSARWANLDGYTF
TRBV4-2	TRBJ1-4	CASGEGADEKLFF
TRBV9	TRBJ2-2	CASSVAMGNTGELFF
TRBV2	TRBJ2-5	CASSKLAGGPKTQYF
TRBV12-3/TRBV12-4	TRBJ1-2	CASSFWPGGDGYTF
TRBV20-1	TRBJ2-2	CSARVANTGELFF
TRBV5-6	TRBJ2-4	CASSHGQGGNIQYF
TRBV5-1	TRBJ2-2	CASSLRTVTGELFF
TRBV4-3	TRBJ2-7	CASSQDASRSSYEQYF
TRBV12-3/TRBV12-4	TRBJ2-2	CASRLSRSNTGELFF
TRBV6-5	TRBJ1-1	CASSYETGVNTEAFF
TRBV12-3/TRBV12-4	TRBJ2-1	CASSFPLAAYNEQFF
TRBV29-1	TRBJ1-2	CSVDPVLGGWYGYTF
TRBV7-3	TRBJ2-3	CASSQQAGPDTQYF
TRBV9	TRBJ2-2	CASSDQALATGELFF
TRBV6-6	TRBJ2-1	CASRSNEQFF
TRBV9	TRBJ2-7	CASSATGTGLSYEQYF